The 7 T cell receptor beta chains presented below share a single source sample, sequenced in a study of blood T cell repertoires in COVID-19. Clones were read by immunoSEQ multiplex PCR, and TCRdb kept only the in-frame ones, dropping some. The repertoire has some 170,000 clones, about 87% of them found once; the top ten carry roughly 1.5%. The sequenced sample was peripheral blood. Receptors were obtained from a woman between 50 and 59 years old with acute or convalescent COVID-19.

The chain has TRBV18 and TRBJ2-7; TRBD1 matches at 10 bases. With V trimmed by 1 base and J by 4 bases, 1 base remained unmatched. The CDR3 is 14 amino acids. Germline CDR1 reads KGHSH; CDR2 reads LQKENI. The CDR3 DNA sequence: TGTGCCAGCTCACCACGGACAGGGGGTTACGAGCAGTACTTC. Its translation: CASSPRTGGYEQYF.

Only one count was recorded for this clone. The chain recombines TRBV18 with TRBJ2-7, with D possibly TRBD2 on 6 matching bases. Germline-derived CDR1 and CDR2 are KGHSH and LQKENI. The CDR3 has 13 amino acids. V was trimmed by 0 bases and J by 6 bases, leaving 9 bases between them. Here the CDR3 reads CASSPPAGTEQYF. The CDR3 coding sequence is TGTGCCAGCTCACCACCGGCGGGGACCGAGCAGTACTTC. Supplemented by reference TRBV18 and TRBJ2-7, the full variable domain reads NAGVMQNPRHLVRRRGQEARLRCSPMKGHSHVYWYRQLPEEGLKFMVYLQKENIIDESGMPKERFSAEFPKEGPSILRIQQVVRGDSAAYFCASSPPAGTEQYFGPGTRLTVT.

CDR3 in DNA: TGTGCCAGCAGTGAAGTGTGGGCAGGGGGTGTTCAGCCCCAGCATTTT. It codes for CASSEVWAGGVQPQHF. V gene TRBV6-1 combines with J gene TRBJ1-5; 7 positions match TRBD1. The germline CDR1 and CDR2 sequences are MNHNS and SASEGT. V was clipped by 1 base and J by 6 bases; unmatched bases: 9. The CDR3 is 16 residues long.

Here the CDR3 DNA reads TGTGCCAGCAGCCGGGACATTGAACGGGAGCAGTACTTC. Translation gives CASSRDIEREQYF. J is TRBJ2-7 and V is TRBV2; a weak D match, TRBD1 (6 bases). Per germline, CDR1 SNHLY and CDR2 FYNNEI. There are 13 residues in the CDR3. V was shortened by 6 bases and J by 7 bases, with 16 bases between the two germline ends.

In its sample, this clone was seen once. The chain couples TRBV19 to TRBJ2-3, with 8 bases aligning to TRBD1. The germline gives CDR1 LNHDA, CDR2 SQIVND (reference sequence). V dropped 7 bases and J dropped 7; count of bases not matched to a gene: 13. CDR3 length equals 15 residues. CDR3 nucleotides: TGTGCCAGTAACCAGGGCAGGGGGCGGATAAATACGCAGTATTTT. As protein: CASNQGRGRINTQYF.

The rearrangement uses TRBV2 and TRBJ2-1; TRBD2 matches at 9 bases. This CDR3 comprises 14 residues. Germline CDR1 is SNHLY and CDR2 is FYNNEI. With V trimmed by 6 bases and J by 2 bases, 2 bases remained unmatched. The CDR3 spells CASRGTSPYNEQFF. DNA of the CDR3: TGTGCCAGCAGAGGGACTAGCCCCTACAATGAGCAGTTCTTC.

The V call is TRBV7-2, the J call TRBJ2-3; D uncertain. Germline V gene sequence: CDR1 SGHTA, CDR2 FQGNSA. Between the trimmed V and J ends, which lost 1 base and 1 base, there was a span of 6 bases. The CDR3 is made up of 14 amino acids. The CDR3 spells CASSLVAGTDTQYF. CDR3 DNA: TGTGCCAGCAGCTTAGTGGCAGGCACAGATACGCAGTATTTT.